The source of this T cell receptor beta chain is a study of T cells after yellow fever vaccination. Production of TCR cDNA was by 5'RACE template switching, which also added a universal primer site and UMIs. MiXCR was run by TCRdb on the 5' RACE reads, yielding one entry per CDR3 protein. Of hundreds of thousands of distinct CDR3 sequences listed, 8% to 10% were seen once; the top ten hold 15% to 20%. General observations from the study: Highly abundant clonotypes carried over from the bulk population could end up in FACS-sorted repertoires as contaminants. Just a small share of clonotypes turned up in the CD4 compartment as well as the CD8 compartment. By day 5 rather than day 15, the secondary response had peaked, though it was weaker.

This clonotype has only a few counts. Its specificity is unknown. V was clipped by 4 bases and J by 2 bases, with 8 bases between them. This CDR3 has 13 amino acids. The germline V gene encodes CDR1 MNHNY and CDR2 SVGAGI (reference sequence). This specimen was PBMCs, taken on the day of the first yellow fever vaccination. The clonotype comes from a man in his late teens or twenties who received the YFV17D yellow fever vaccine. The J gene is TRBJ1-1, the V gene TRBV6-6, with unresolved D. The CDR3 nucleotides are TGTGCCAGCAGTTCCCAGACAAACACTGAAGCTTTCTTT. Amino acids: CASSSQTNTEAFF.